A single sample gave rise to the 2 T cell receptor beta chains below, sequenced in a study of T-cell reconstitution after alpha-beta-depleted transplantation in children. Unique molecular identifiers were incorporated when the TCRbeta library was constructed. TCRdb passed the PCR reads through MiXCR, listing each CDR3 protein once. The sample carries about 200,000 distinct CDR3 sequences, about 6% recorded once. Sample: PBMCs, taken before TCRalphabeta/CD19-depleted stem cell transplant. The source is a girl in the first two years of life with combined immunodeficiency, due to receive a stem cell transplant.

This clonotype was picked up a small number of times. The chain joins TRBV29-1 to TRBJ2-7; TRBD1 agrees at 8 bases. The CDR3 has 13 residues. The V gene's germline CDR1 is SQVTM and CDR2 ANQGSEA. The junction had 8 bases not matched to a gene; V was cut back by 6 bases and J by 4 bases. CDR3: CSVGSQGAYEQYF. The CDR3 region has the DNA TGCAGCGTCGGATCGCAGGGGGCTTACGAGCAGTACTTC.

This clonotype was observed many times. The J gene is TRBJ2-5, the V gene TRBV11-2; D uncertain. V gave up 1 base and J gave up 3 bases, with 9 bases separating them. This CDR3 region has 14 residues. Per germline, CDR1 SGHAT and CDR2 FQNNGV. This CDR3 is CASSLAFRKETQYF. The CDR3 DNA sequence: TGTGCCAGCAGCTTAGCTTTTCGCAAAGAGACCCAGTACTTC.